The clone carrying this T cell receptor (beta chain) was counted only a few times. Its antigen is currently unknown. The data derive from a study of human T cells and chemical hapten exposure. At the level of the study: Yields of TCR per sample differed, chiefly owing to small differences in pooled library volume. Findings of the study overall: Patch test score rose with PT1 expanded TCR count, significant at thresholds 8, 16 and 32, not 4.

A single record per CDR3 protein comes from TCRdb applying MiXCR to the RACE reads. The sample shows around 120,000 distinct CDR3 sequences, 13% of them seen only once. The CDR3 loop spans 14 amino acids. Germline V CDR1 and CDR2: MNHNY, SVGAGI (reference sequence). Deletions cut 5 bases from V and 7 bases from J, with 14 bases between. Time point denoted: pre-sensitization, week 0. Treatment denoted: therapeutic diphenylcyclopropenone sensitization with weekly scalp DPC. Every donor had alopecia and was 18 to 70 years old; all were suitable for DPC. It was from unfractionated whole blood that total RNA was extracted.

The receptor's source is a woman aged 18-30 years with alopecia areata. Some clones in this sample may be carry-over from other donors' samples. Sample: whole blood, taken in connection with sensitization to the hapten diphenylcyclopropenone (DPC). The chain combines TRBV6-6 with TRBJ1-4; tentatively, D is TRBD1 (6 bases). The CDR3 DNA follows: TGTGCCAGCAGTACCCCCAGGGGTGGTGAAAAACTGTTTTTT. This codes for CASSTPRGGEKLFF.